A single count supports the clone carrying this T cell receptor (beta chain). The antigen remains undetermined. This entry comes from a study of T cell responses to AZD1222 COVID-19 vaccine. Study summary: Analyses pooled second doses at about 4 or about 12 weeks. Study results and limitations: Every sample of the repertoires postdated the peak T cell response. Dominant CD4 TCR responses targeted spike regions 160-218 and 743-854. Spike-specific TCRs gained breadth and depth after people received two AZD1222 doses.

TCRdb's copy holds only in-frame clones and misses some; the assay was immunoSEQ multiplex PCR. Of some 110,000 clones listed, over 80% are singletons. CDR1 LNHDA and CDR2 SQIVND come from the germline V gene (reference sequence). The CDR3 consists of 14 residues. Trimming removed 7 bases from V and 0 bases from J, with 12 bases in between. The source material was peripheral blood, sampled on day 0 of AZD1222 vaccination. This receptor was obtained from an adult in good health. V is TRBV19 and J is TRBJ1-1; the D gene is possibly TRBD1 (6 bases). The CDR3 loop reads CASNSDRLNTEAFF. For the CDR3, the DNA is TGTGCCAGTAATTCCGACAGGCTGAACACTGAAGCTTTCTTT.